The clone carrying this T cell receptor beta chain has only a few counts. The antigen remains unidentified. The data were obtained in a study of T-cell memory formation after mild COVID-19. Whole-study findings and limits: Contracting CD4+ clones were located mainly in CM and EM, and CD8+ clones in EMRA. From day 15 to 85, contracting clones were balanced between CD4 and CD8, whereas later expanders leaned toward CD4+.

The CDR3 totals 15 residues. Per germline, CDR1 LGHNA and CDR2 YSLEER. Trimming left V 4 bases short and J 2 bases short, with 15 bases between. It was 5'RACE with constant-segment primers that produced the TCR alpha and TCR beta cDNA libraries, which carried sample barcodes and UMIs. TCRdb called the 5' RACE reads again in MiXCR, with one record for every CDR3 protein. The sample shows a few hundred thousand distinct CDR3 sequences, 25% to 30% of them seen only once. The sequence derives from an adult woman who had mild COVID-19 (a few samples of this study predate the infection). Cell type and time point are not known. The sequenced sample was PBMCs or a T cell subset sorted from them (not recorded which). The chain is built from TRBV4-3 and TRBJ2-7; D gene unclear. CDR3 nucleotide sequence: TGCGCCAGCAGCCGGGTCTATAGGGCCCCCTACGAGCAGTACTTC. Encoded protein: CASSRVYRAPYEQYF.